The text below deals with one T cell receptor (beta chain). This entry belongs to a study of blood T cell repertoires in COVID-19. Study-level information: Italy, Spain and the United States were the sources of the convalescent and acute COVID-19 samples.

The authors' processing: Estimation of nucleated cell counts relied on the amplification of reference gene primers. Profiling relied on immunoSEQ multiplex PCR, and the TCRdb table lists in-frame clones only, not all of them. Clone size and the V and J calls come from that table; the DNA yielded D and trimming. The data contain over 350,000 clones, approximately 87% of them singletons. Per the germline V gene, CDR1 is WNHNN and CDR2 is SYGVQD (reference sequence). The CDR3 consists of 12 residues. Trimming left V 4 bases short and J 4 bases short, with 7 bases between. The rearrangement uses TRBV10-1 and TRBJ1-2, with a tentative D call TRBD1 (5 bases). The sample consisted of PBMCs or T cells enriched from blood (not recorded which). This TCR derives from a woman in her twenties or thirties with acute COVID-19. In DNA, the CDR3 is TGCGCCAGCAGTGCCGACAGCTATGGCTACACCTTC. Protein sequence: CASSADSYGYTF.